Described below is a single T cell receptor beta chain sequence and its context. Generated by immunoSEQ multiplex PCR, the TCRdb table keeps only in-frame clones and is missing some. Of just under 65,000 clones listed, around nine tenths are singletons. The time point denotes: cycle 4 day 1 (C4D1), after five to seven weeks of nivolumab. Every single patient, without exception, relapsed after autologous stem cell transplantation, and brentuximab vedotin exposure varied. This entry belongs to a study of PD-1 blockade in classical Hodgkin lymphoma. The CDR3 length is 9 residues. This receptor was obtained from a human donor with classical Hodgkin lymphoma. This chain connects TRBV21-1 to TRBJ2-7; TRBD2, as called in the table, went unchecked against the DNA. TRBV21-1 is listed as a pseudogene. Specimen: peripheral blood mononuclear cells (PBMCs), collected before the fourth cycle of nivolumab. The CDR3 nucleotides are TGTGCCAGGAGCTACGAGCAGTACTTC. It codes for CARSYEQYF.